A single sample is the source of the 28 T cell receptor beta chains below, sequenced in a study of blood T cell repertoires in COVID-19. TCRdb's copy holds only in-frame clones and misses some; the assay was immunoSEQ multiplex PCR. The repertoire holds about 160,000 clones, with 84% as singletons. Sample: peripheral blood. Every receptor here comes from a man aged 40-55 years who had recovered from COVID-19.

The chain has TRBV12-3 or TRBV12-4 and TRBJ1-1; D is uncertain. CDR3 length equals 13 residues. Trimming shortened V by 7 bases and J by 0 bases, and 9 bases separated the two germline ends. This CDR3 is CASTLAVNTEAFF. CDR3 coding DNA: TGTGCCAGCACCCTGGCGGTGAACACTGAAGCTTTCTTT.

The chain couples TRBV3-1 (or the pseudogene TRBV3-2) to TRBJ2-7, with D possibly matching TRBD2 (6 bases). This CDR3 has 17 amino acids. The ends were cut back, 0 bases at V and 2 bases at J, with 17 bases in the middle. Germline CDR1 LGHDT, CDR2 YNNKEL (reference sequence). The CDR3 region has the DNA TGTGCCAGCAGCCAAGATAGGGGCGGGGCAACACCCTACGAGCAGTACTTC. Translating it yields CASSQDRGGATPYEQYF.

The chain carries TRBV9 and TRBJ2-2; 9 nucleotides match TRBD1. This CDR3 comprises 18 residues. Germline CDR1 SGDLS, CDR2 YYNGEE. The V and J ends lost 1 base and 6 bases, in that order; junction bases with no gene match: 13. CDR3 DNA sequence: TGTGCCAGCAGCGTATCAATCCCGGGACAGGGATCCCCCGGGGAGCTGTTTTTT. Amino acids: CASSVSIPGQGSPGELFF.

This clone was recorded only once. The chain has TRBV29-1 and TRBJ1-1, with 7 bases identical to TRBD1. CDR1 SQVTM and CDR2 ANQGSEA come from the germline V gene. With 1 base clipped from V and 6 bases from J, the junction kept 11 bases outside the gene matches. This CDR3 has 15 amino acids. CDR3 sequence reads: CSVEGPRGREAEAFF. The CDR3 DNA follows: TGCAGCGTTGAAGGACCTAGGGGGCGTGAAGCTGAAGCTTTCTTT.

This chain uses TRBV10-3 with TRBJ1-2, with 7 nucleotides matching TRBD1. V lost 0 bases and J lost 1; bases outside the gene matches: 11. The CDR3 spans 18 residues. Per germline, CDR1 ENHRY and CDR2 SYGVKD. CDR3: CAISESKQGRVSNYGYTF. DNA for the CDR3: TGTGCCATCAGTGAGTCTAAACAGGGGAGAGTAAGTAACTATGGCTACACCTTC.

The V call is TRBV5-6, the J call TRBJ2-2, with D tentatively TRBD2 (5 bases). V was pared by 5 bases and J by 7 bases, with 9 bases between. CDR1 is SGHDT and CDR2 is YYEEEE in the germline V gene. The CDR3 runs to 12 residues. CDR3 protein: CASRRLSGELFF. The CDR3 coding sequence is TGTGCCAGCAGGCGACTAAGCGGGGAGCTGTTTTTT.

Turning to this clone: Within the sample, other DNA sequences also encode this same CDR3. The rearrangement uses TRBV19 and TRBJ1-1, with a possible D match to TRBD1 (5 bases). With 1 base removed from V and 1 base from J, the gap between germline ends came to 7 bases. The CDR3 consists of 14 residues. The V gene's germline CDR1 is LNHDA and CDR2 SQIVND (reference sequence). CDR3 loop: CASSIGQGNTEAFF. The CDR3 bases are TGTGCCAGTAGTATAGGTCAGGGGAACACTGAAGCTTTCTTT.

V gene TRBV12-3 or TRBV12-4 combines with J gene TRBJ1-1; D gene ambiguous. The CDR3 is made up of 12 amino acids. Trimming left V 1 base short and J 6 bases short, with 6 bases between. The CDR3 sequence is CASSLGSPEAFF. CDR3 bases: TGTGCCAGCAGTTTAGGGAGCCCTGAAGCTTTCTTT.

V and J are TRBV15 and TRBJ2-7; TRBD1 matches at 10 bases. The CDR3 length is 18 residues. Trimming at V came to 0 bases and at J to 2 bases, leaving 10 bases not matched to a gene. CDR1 and CDR2 (germline): LNHNV, YYDKDF (reference sequence). The CDR3 DNA follows: TGTGCCACCAGCAGAGATAGGGGGGGACAGGGGATAACCTACGAGCAGTACTTC. It specifies CATSRDRGGQGITYEQYF.

The chain combines TRBV7-9 with TRBJ1-5; no clear D. V lost 0 bases to trimming and J lost 7 bases, with 10 bases between them. This CDR3 spans 14 amino acids. The germline V gene encodes CDR1 SEHNR and CDR2 FQNEAQ (reference sequence). CDR3 amino acids: CASSLAPDFQPQHF. The CDR3 DNA follows: TGTGCCAGCAGCTTAGCCCCAGATTTCCAGCCCCAGCATTTT.

V and J are TRBV28 and TRBJ1-3; the D gene is possibly TRBD1 (6 bases). The germline V gene encodes CDR1 MDHEN and CDR2 SYDVKM. The CDR3 sequence is 17 residues long. V was shortened by 10 bases and J by 0 bases, with 22 bases between the two germline ends. CDR3 sequence: CATTRPGEDFSGNTIYF. As DNA, the CDR3 is TGTGCCACTACCCGGCCAGGGGAAGACTTCTCTGGAAACACCATATATTTT. The variable domain in full, completed from reference TRBV28 and TRBJ1-3, reads DVKVTQSSRYLVKRTGEKVFLECVQDMDHENMFWYRQDPGLGLRLIYFSYDVKMKEKGDIPEGYSVSREKKERFSLILESASTNQTSMYLCATTRPGEDFSGNTIYFGEGSWLTVV.

This sequence joins TRBV2 and TRBJ1-4; D perhaps matches TRBD1 (5 bases). Germline loops: CDR1 SNHLY, CDR2 FYNNEI. This CDR3 region has 14 residues. V lost 1 base to trimming and J lost 8 bases, with 11 bases between them. CDR3 sequence reads: CASSEGYRQEKLFF. The CDR3 bases are TGTGCCAGCAGTGAAGGTTACAGACAGGAAAAACTGTTTTTT. The whole variable domain, remainder taken from reference TRBV2 and TRBJ1-4, is EPEVTQTPSHQVTQMGQEVILRCVPISNHLYFYWYRQILGQKVEFLVSFYNNEISEKSEIFDDQFSVERPDGSNFTLKIRSTKLEDSAMYFCASSEGYRQEKLFFGSGTQLSVL.

The CDR3 spells CAISQTGANTEAFF. CDR3 DNA: TGTGCCATCAGCCAGACAGGGGCGAACACTGAAGCTTTCTTT. The V and J genes are TRBV10-3 and TRBJ1-1; 8 bases fit TRBD1. Germline assignment: CDR1 ENHRY and CDR2 SYGVKD. With V trimmed by 6 bases and J by 1 base, 4 bases remained unmatched. This CDR3 has 14 amino acids.

In its sample, this clone was seen many times. The V and J genes are TRBV23-1 and TRBJ2-7, with 9 positions matching TRBD1. TRBV23-1 is reported as an ORF; its role is uncertain. V lost 0 bases and J lost 2; bases outside the gene matches: 5. The CDR3 runs 16 residues. CDR3 sequence (DNA): TGCGCCAGCAGTCAATCGGGGACAGGGACAGCCTACGAGCAGTACTTC. This codes for CASSQSGTGTAYEQYF.

This clone has more than one count but fewer than ten. The chain carries TRBV4-1 and TRBJ1-1; 7 nucleotides line up with TRBD1. With 3 bases clipped from V and 4 bases from J, the junction kept 5 bases outside the gene matches. CDR1 and CDR2 (germline): MGHRA, YSYEKL. The CDR3 spans 14 residues. The CDR3 nucleotides are TGCGCCAGCAGCCATACAGGGGTTGGCACTGAAGCTTTCTTT. Translating it yields CASSHTGVGTEAFF.

This clone has only a few counts. This chain joins TRBV4-3 and TRBJ2-1, with a possible D match to TRBD2 (6 bases). The CDR3 is 12 amino acids. Trimming shortened V by 9 bases and J by 9 bases, and 15 bases separated the two germline ends. Germline V gene lookup returns CDR1 LGHNA and CDR2 YSLEER. In DNA form, the CDR3 reads TGCGCCAGTAGAGGAGGGTCAGGTGAGCAGTTCTTC. This codes for CASRGGSGEQFF.

This clone showed up just a few times. The genes are TRBV12-3 or TRBV12-4 and TRBJ1-1; 8 bases align to TRBD1. The CDR3 totals 12 residues. Trimming at V came to 6 bases and at J to 7 bases, leaving 4 bases not matched to a gene. In DNA form, the CDR3 reads TGTGCCAGCAGACTAGACAGGGGTGAAGCTTTCTTT. This translates into CASRLDRGEAFF.

V is TRBV7-9 and J is TRBJ2-1; 9 positions match TRBD1. After removal of 2 bases from V and 4 bases from J, the junction contained 6 bases not matched to a gene. Germline values: CDR1 SEHNR, CDR2 FQNEAQ (reference sequence). This CDR3 contains 16 residues. CDR3 DNA: TGTGCCAGCAGCTTAAGGGCCGGGACAGGGTACAATGAGCAGTTCTTC. Its translation: CASSLRAGTGYNEQFF. Supplemented by reference TRBV7-9 and TRBJ2-1, the full variable domain reads DTGVSQNPRHKITKRGQNVTFRCDPISEHNRLYWYRQTLGQGPEFLTYFQNEAQLEKSRLLSDRFSAERPKGSFSTLEIQRTEQGDSAMYLCASSLRAGTGYNEQFFGPGTRLTVL.

This rearrangement joins TRBV7-2 to TRBJ2-3; 7 nucleotides align to TRBD1. Germline V gene lookup returns CDR1 SGHTA and CDR2 FQGNSA. The CDR3 runs to 16 residues. V lost 2 bases to trimming and J lost 1 base; unmatched junction nucleotides: 6. The CDR3 DNA follows: TGTGCCAGCAGCTTACGCCGGGACAGCCGCACAGATACGCAGTATTTT. It encodes CASSLRRDSRTDTQYF. Supplemented by reference TRBV7-2 and TRBJ2-3, the full variable domain reads GAGVSQSPSNKVTEKGKDVELRCDPISGHTALYWYRQSLGQGLEFLIYFQGNSAPDKSGLPSDRFSAERTGGSVSTLTIQRTQQEDSAVYLCASSLRRDSRTDTQYFGPGTRLTVL.

The chain links TRBV4-3 to TRBJ2-1, with D unresolved. CDR3 length equals 14 residues. CDR1 is LGHNA, CDR2 YSLEER, per germline. With 0 bases removed from V and 7 bases from J, the gap between germline ends came to 10 bases. In DNA, the CDR3 is TGCGCCAGCAGCCAAGATGGCCCCGTTAATGAGCAGTTCTTC. It translates to CASSQDGPVNEQFF.

This chain connects TRBV5-1 to TRBJ2-7; 7 bases map to TRBD1. V shed 4 bases, J shed 2 bases, and the junction held 9 bases outside the gene matches. The CDR3 is 15 residues long. CDR1 and CDR2 from the germline V gene are SGHRS and YFSETQ. The CDR3 nucleotides are TGCGCCAGCAGCATCGGGACAGCTGCGGCCTACGAGCAGTACTTC. Residues: CASSIGTAAAYEQYF. The full variable domain, completed using reference TRBV5-1 and TRBJ2-7, is KAGVTQTPRYLIKTRGQQVTLSCSPISGHRSVSWYQQTPGQGLQFLFEYFSETQRNKGNFPGRFSGRQFSNSRSEMNVSTLELGDSALYLCASSIGTAAAYEQYFGPGTRLTVT.

V is TRBV4-3 and J is TRBJ2-3, with D perhaps TRBD1 (5 bases). V lost 4 bases, J lost 5 bases, and 16 bases lay in between. This CDR3 region has 15 residues. CDR1 is LGHNA and CDR2 is YSLEER in the germline V gene. This CDR3 reads CASSRTLGTGDTQYF. In DNA, the CDR3 is TGCGCCAGCAGCCGCACCCTGGGAACAGGAGATACGCAGTATTTT.

This clone was observed a single time. The chain links TRBV4-2 to TRBJ2-7; possibly TRBD2 for D (6 bases). Trimming cost V 0 bases and J 1 base, with 13 bases left between them. Per germline, CDR1 LGHNA and CDR2 YNFKEQ. The CDR3 runs to 16 residues. DNA for the CDR3: TGTGCCAGCAGCCAAGATTTTACTGGGGGGTCCTACGAGCAGTACTTC. This sequence encodes CASSQDFTGGSYEQYF.

The chain links TRBV5-4 to TRBJ2-7, with TRBD2 matching 8 bases. There are 14 residues in the CDR3. Per the germline V gene, CDR1 is SGHNT and CDR2 is YYREEE (reference sequence). J lost 7 bases, V lost 4 bases, and 10 bases had no gene match. The CDR3 DNA reads as TGTGCCAGCAGCCTGTATAGCGGGGTGGGGGAGCAGTACTTC. Amino acid sequence: CASSLYSGVGEQYF.

This chain joins TRBV4-2 and TRBJ1-4; D call uncertain. V was pared by 0 bases and J by 7 bases, with 9 bases between. Germline loops: CDR1 LGHNA, CDR2 YNFKEQ. The CDR3 covers 14 residues. This CDR3 is CASSQEVRGEKLFF. The CDR3 DNA follows: TGTGCCAGCAGCCAAGAGGTCCGGGGTGAAAAACTGTTTTTT.

The chain has TRBV27 and TRBJ1-2; D call uncertain. Germline V gives CDR1 MNHEY, CDR2 SMNVEV (reference sequence). Trimming pared 4 bases from V and 3 bases from J, leaving 9 bases between. The CDR3 contains 13 residues. The CDR3 protein is CASSSGLDYGYTF. DNA of the CDR3: TGTGCCAGCAGTTCGGGGTTAGACTATGGCTACACCTTC.

V and J are TRBV7-9 and TRBJ1-4; TRBD1 might be the D (5 bases). V shed 5 bases and J shed 0 bases, with 7 bases lying between them. This CDR3 spans 14 amino acids. Germline CDR1 is SEHNR and CDR2 is FQNEAQ (reference sequence). CDR3 sequence (DNA): TGTGCCAGCAGCAAGACAGCAACTAATGAAAAACTGTTTTTT. Protein: CASSKTATNEKLFF.

The chain carries TRBV5-1 and TRBJ2-5; 9 nucleotides align to TRBD1. Germline CDR1 is SGHRS and CDR2 is YFSETQ. The junction had 7 bases not matched to a gene; V was cut back by 2 bases and J by 5 bases. CDR3 length: 15 residues. Here the CDR3 reads CASSLSTGGRETQYF. CDR3 coding DNA: TGCGCCAGCAGCTTATCGACAGGGGGTCGCGAGACCCAGTACTTC. Drawing the rest from reference TRBV5-1 and TRBJ2-5, the complete variable domain is KAGVTQTPRYLIKTRGQQVTLSCSPISGHRSVSWYQQTPGQGLQFLFEYFSETQRNKGNFPGRFSGRQFSNSRSEMNVSTLELGDSALYLCASSLSTGGRETQYFGPGTRLLVL.